This T cell receptor beta chain was found in a study of blood T cell repertoires in COVID-19. Here immunoSEQ multiplex PCR was the method, and the copy in TCRdb shows in-frame clones only, minus some. The sample shows approximately 200,000 clones, roughly 83% of them seen only once. V shed 6 bases, J shed 7 bases, and the junction held 0 bases outside the gene matches. The CDR3 is 13 residues long. The germline V gene encodes CDR1 SEHNR and CDR2 FQNEAQ (reference sequence). The specimen was PBMCs or T cells enriched from blood (not recorded which). This chain uses TRBV7-9 with TRBJ1-6, with 10 positions matching TRBD1. The TCR comes from a woman aged 25 to 39 who had recovered from COVID-19. CDR3 in amino acids: CASRDRGNSPLHF. Written as DNA, the CDR3 is TGTGCCAGCAGGGACAGGGGGAATTCACCCCTCCACTTT.